The following is a T cell receptor (beta chain) sequence with its context. Antigen unknown. Trimming at V came to 0 bases and at J to 4 bases, leaving 8 bases not matched to a gene. The germline CDR1 and CDR2 sequences are SGDLS and YYNGEE. The CDR3 spans 17 residues. After constant-region reverse-primer amplification, full-length variable regions underwent semi-nested PCR with Nested Universal Primer A. TCRdb re-called the 5' RACE reads through MiXCR, storing one row per CDR3 protein. Of around 9,000 distinct CDR3 sequences listed, about a third are singletons. Tregs were sorted as CD4+CD25+CD127-/low cells. Regarding the study as a whole: Tumor Tregs overlapped most with tumor, then blood, naive CD4+ cells. Tumor memory CD4+ T cell TCR gene usage was found to cluster with blood and lymph node memory CD4+ cells and with lymph node naive CD4+ cells.

The chain recombines TRBV9 with TRBJ2-2, with 8 bases lining up with TRBD1. The sequence came from a female donor with breast cancer. Material for sequencing was Tregs sorted from blood. CDR3 loop: CASSVDIRTGRTGELFF. The CDR3 coding sequence is TGTGCCAGCAGCGTAGATATTCGGACAGGGCGCACCGGGGAGCTGTTTTTT.